Listed here are 9 T cell receptor beta chains from one sample, sequenced in a study of identical twins. MiXCR was run by TCRdb on the 5' RACE reads, yielding one entry per CDR3 protein. The table lists fewer than 900,000 distinct CDR3 sequences, approximately 18% of them singletons. A further study also used this sample, focusing on T cells expressing NK-cell markers.

The sequencing input was PBMCs. Receptors originate from a woman between 18 and 29 years old in good health.

The gene calls are TRBV7-2 and TRBJ2-3, with 10 bases aligning to TRBD2. The V gene end was trimmed by 2 bases and the J gene end by 6 bases; junction bases not matched to a gene: 5. CDR1 and CDR2 (germline): SGHTA, FQGNSA. CDR3 length: 15 amino acids. The CDR3 nucleotides read TGTGCCAGCAGCTTACTGGGACTAGCGAGGGATACGCAGTATTTT. Translation: CASSLLGLARDTQYF.

In this sample, this clonotype turned up a few times. The rearrangement uses TRBV5-1 and TRBJ2-1, with D hard to call. Trimming removed 4 bases at V and 9 bases at J, with 17 bases between. Per germline, CDR1 SGHRS and CDR2 YFSETQ. CDR3 size: 14 residues. The CDR3 loop reads CASSPDETAGEQFF. The CDR3 nucleotides are TGCGCCAGCAGCCCAGACGAAACAGCAGGTGAGCAGTTCTTC.

This clonotype has only a few counts. The V gene is TRBV20-1, the J gene TRBJ2-3; D unclear. V was clipped by 5 bases and J by 3 bases, with 15 bases between them. Per the germline V gene, CDR1 is DFQATT and CDR2 is SNEGSKA (reference sequence). The CDR3 has 14 amino acids. In DNA, the CDR3 is TGCAGTGCTGGTATAAGTGGACGGACAGATACGCAGTATTTT. This sequence encodes CSAGISGRTDTQYF.

This chain uses TRBV18 with TRBJ2-7; TRBD1 aligns across 9 bases. CDR3 length: 16 residues. Germline CDR1 KGHSH, CDR2 LQKENI. V lost 2 bases to trimming and J lost 3 bases; unmatched junction nucleotides: 8. CDR3 in amino acids: CASSPRTGEGGYEQYF. The CDR3 DNA is TGTGCCAGCTCACCAAGGACAGGGGAAGGGGGCTACGAGCAGTACTTC.

This chain connects TRBV18 to TRBJ2-5; the D gene could be TRBD1 or TRBD2 (5 bases each). Germline V gene lookup returns CDR1 KGHSH and CDR2 LQKENI. Deletions cut 1 base from V and 4 bases from J, with 28 bases between. The CDR3 loop spans 20 amino acids. CDR3 loop: CASSPLSPHTFTRGGETQYF. In nucleotides, the CDR3 is TGTGCCAGCTCACCACTTTCCCCACACACCTTTACACGGGGCGGAGAGACCCAGTACTTC.

A few counts support this clonotype. This chain's CDR3 is CASSRTEMREKLFF. Here the CDR3 DNA reads TGTGCCAGCAGCAGAACCGAGATGCGAGAAAAACTGTTTTTT. The chain links TRBV9 to TRBJ1-4; D remains unclear. CDR1 is SGDLS and CDR2 is YYNGEE in the germline V gene. The CDR3 is made up of 14 amino acids. V gave up 4 bases and J gave up 8 bases, with 15 bases separating them.

This chain connects TRBV7-2 to TRBJ2-1; 8 nucleotides align to TRBD2. This CDR3 has 17 amino acids. Germline-derived CDR1 and CDR2 are SGHTA and FQGNSA. The junction had 8 bases not matched to a gene; V was cut back by 4 bases and J by 0 bases. CDR3 DNA sequence: TGTGCCAGCAGCTGGAGGACTAGCATTAGCTCCTACAATGAGCAGTTCTTC. Residues: CASSWRTSISSYNEQFF.

The rearrangement uses TRBV5-1 and TRBJ2-2; D remains unclear. The CDR3 sequence is 13 residues long. Germline values: CDR1 SGHRS, CDR2 YFSETQ. V dropped 3 bases and J dropped 6 bases, with 9 bases sitting between them. The chain's CDR3 is CASSSIGSGELFF. CDR3 in DNA: TGCGCCAGCAGCTCCATAGGATCCGGGGAGCTGTTTTTT.

This clonotype was recorded at least ten times. The V gene is TRBV12-3 or TRBV12-4, the J gene TRBJ2-7; possibly TRBD2 for D (5 bases). The CDR3 loop spans 14 amino acids. Between the trimmed V and J ends, which lost 1 base and 3 bases, there was a span of 10 bases. The CDR3 is CASSLEATIYEQYF. In DNA form, the CDR3 reads TGTGCCAGCAGTTTAGAAGCGACTATCTACGAGCAGTACTTC.